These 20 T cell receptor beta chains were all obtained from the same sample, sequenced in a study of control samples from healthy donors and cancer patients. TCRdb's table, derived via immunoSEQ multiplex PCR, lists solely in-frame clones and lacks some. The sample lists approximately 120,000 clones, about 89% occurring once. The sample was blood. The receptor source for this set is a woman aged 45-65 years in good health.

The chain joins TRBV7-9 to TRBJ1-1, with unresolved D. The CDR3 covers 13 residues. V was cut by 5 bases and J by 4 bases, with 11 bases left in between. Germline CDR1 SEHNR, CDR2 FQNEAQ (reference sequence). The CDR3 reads CASSPPSATEAFF. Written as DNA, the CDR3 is TGTGCCAGCAGCCCTCCTTCGGCCACTGAAGCTTTCTTT.

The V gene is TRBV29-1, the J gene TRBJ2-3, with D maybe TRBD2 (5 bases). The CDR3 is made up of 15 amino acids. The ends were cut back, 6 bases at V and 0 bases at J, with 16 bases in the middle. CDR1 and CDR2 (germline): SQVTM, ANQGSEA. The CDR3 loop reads CSVVGIPPSTDTQYF. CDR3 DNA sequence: TGCAGCGTCGTCGGGATACCTCCTAGCACAGATACGCAGTATTTT.

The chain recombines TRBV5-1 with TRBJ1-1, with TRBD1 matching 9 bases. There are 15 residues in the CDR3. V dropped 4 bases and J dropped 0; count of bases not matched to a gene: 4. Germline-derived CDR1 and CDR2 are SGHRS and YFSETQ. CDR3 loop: CASSKGQGLNTEAFF. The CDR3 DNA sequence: TGCGCCAGCAGCAAGGGACAGGGATTGAACACTGAAGCTTTCTTT.

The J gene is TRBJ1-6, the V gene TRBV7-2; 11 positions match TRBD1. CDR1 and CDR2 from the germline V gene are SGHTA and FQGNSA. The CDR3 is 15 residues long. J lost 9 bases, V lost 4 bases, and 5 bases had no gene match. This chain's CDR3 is CASSYLGTGGSPLHF. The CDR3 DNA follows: TGTGCCAGCAGCTACCTAGGGACAGGGGGTTCACCCCTCCACTTT.

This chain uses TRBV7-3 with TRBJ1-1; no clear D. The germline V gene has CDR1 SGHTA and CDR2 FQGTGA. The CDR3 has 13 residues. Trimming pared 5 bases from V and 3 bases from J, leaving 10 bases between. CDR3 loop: CASSPDRDTEAFF. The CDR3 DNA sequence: TGTGCCAGCAGCCCGGACCGGGACACTGAAGCTTTCTTT.

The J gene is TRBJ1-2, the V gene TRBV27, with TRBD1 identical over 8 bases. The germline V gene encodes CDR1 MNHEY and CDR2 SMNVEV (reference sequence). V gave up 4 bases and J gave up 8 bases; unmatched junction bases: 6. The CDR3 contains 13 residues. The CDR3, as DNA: TGTGCCAGCAGTTGGCAGGGGGCGCGAGGCTACACCTTC. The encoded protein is CASSWQGARGYTF.

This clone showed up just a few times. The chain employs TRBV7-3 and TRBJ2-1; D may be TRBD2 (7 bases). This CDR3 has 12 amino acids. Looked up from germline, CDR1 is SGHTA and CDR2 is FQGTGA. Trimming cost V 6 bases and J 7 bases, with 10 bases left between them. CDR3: CASSRGANEQFF. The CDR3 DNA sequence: TGTGCCAGCAGTCGGGGGGCGAATGAGCAGTTCTTC.

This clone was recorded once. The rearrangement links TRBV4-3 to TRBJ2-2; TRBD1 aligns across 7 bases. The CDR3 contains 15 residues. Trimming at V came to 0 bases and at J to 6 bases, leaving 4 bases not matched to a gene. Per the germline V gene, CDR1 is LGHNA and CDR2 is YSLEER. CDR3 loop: CASSQDSGGAGELFF. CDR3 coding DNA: TGCGCCAGCAGCCAAGATTCAGGGGGAGCCGGGGAGCTGTTTTTT.

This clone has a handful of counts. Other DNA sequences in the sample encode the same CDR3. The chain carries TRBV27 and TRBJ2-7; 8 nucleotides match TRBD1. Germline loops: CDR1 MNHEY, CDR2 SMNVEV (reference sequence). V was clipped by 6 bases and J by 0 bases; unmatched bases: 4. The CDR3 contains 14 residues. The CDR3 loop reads CASSRQGYSYEQYF. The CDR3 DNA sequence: TGTGCCAGCAGCCGACAGGGGTACTCCTACGAGCAGTACTTC.

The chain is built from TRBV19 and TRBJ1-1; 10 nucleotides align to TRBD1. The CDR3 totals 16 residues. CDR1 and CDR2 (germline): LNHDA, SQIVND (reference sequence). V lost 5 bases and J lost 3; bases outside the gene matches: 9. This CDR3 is CASSRGTGDMDTEAFF. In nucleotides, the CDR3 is TGTGCCAGTAGTCGGGGGACAGGGGATATGGACACTGAAGCTTTCTTT.

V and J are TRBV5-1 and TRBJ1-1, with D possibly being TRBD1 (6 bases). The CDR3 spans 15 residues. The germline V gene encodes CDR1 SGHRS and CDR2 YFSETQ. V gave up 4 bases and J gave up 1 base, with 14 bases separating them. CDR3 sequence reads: CASSVVPGQNTEAFF. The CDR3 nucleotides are TGCGCCAGCAGCGTAGTACCGGGACAGAACACTGAAGCTTTCTTT.

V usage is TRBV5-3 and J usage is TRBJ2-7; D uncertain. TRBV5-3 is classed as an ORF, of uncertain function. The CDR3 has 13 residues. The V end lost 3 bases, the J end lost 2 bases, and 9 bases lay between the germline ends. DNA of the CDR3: TGTGCCAGAAGCTCGACCCCCACCTACGAGCAGTACGTC. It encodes CARSSTPTYEQYV.

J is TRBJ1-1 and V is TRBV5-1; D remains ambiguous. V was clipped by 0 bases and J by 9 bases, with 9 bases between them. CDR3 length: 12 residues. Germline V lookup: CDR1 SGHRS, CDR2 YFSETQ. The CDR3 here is CASSLEMGKAFF. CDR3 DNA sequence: TGCGCCAGCAGCTTGGAAATGGGAAAAGCTTTCTTT.

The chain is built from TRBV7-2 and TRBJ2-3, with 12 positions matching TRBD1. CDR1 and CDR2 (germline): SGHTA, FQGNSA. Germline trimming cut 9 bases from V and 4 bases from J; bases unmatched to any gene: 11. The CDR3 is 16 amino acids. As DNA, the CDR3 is TGTGCCAGTGGGGACAGGGGGCGTTTATTACCAGATACGCAGTATTTT. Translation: CASGDRGRLLPDTQYF.

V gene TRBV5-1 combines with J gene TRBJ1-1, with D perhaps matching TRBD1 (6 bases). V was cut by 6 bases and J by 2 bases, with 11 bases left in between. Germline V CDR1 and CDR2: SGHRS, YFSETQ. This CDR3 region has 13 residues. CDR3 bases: TGCGCCAGCAACAGGGAAAGAAACACTGAAGCTTTCTTT. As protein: CASNRERNTEAFF.

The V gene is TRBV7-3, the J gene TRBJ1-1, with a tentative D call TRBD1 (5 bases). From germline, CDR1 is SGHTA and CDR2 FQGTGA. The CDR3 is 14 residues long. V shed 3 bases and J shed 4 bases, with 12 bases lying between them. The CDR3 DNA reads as TGTGCCAGCAGCTTCGGGGGGTTTCGCACTGAAGCTTTCTTT. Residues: CASSFGGFRTEAFF. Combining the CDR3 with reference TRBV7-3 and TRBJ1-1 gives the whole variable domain GAGVSQTPSNKVTEKGKYVELRCDPISGHTALYWYRQSLGQGPEFLIYFQGTGAADDSGLPNDRFFAVRPEGSVSTLKIQRTERGDSAVYLCASSFGGFRTEAFFGQGTRLTVV.

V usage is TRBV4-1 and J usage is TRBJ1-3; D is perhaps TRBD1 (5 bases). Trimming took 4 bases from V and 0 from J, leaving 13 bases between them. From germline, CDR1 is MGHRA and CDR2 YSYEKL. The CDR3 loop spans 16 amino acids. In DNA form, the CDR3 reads TGCGCCAGCAGCCTAACGGGACTGGTCTCTGGAAACACCATATATTTT. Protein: CASSLTGLVSGNTIYF.

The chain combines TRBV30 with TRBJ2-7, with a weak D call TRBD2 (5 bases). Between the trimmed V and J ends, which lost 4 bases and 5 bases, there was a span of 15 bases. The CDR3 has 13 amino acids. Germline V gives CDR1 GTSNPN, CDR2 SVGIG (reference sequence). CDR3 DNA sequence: TGTGCCTGGACGGCCGGGGTAAGGAACGAGCAGTACTTC. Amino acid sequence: CAWTAGVRNEQYF.

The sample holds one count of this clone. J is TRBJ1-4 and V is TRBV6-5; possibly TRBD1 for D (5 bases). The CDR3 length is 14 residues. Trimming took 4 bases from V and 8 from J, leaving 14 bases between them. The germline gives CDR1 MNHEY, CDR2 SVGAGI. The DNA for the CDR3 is TGTGCCAGCAGTTTCGAAGGGGTCGGGGAAAAACTGTTTTTT. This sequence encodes CASSFEGVGEKLFF.

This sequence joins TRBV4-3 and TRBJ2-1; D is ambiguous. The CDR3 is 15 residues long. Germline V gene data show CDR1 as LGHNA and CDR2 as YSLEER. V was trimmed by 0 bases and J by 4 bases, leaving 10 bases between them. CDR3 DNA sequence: TGCGCCAGCAGCCAAGATCGGGCAGATTACAATGAGCAGTTCTTC. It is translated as CASSQDRADYNEQFF.